The T cell receptor (beta chain) described here comes from a study of blood T cell repertoires in COVID-19. At the level of the study: Sites across the United States, Italy and Spain contributed samples from acute and convalescent COVID-19.

In the study's own analysis: Researchers report that nucleated cell counts were estimated from reference gene primer amplification. This table comes from immunoSEQ multiplex PCR, and its TCRdb copy is limited to in-frame clones, with some not included. V, J and clone size are taken as reported in that table, and D and trimming were inferred from the DNA itself. The sample shows about 430,000 clones, around nine tenths of them seen only once. The CDR3 covers 16 residues. V dropped 3 bases and J dropped 3; count of bases not matched to a gene: 7. Germline-derived CDR1 and CDR2 are ENHRY and SYGVKD. The J gene is TRBJ1-4, the V gene TRBV10-3; TRBD1 aligns across 7 bases. The sequenced sample was PBMCs or T cells enriched from blood (not recorded which). The receptor was isolated from a woman under 30 who had been exposed to COVID-19. CDR3 bases: TGTGCCATCAGTGACCCTGGGGACAGCCCTAATGAAAAACTGTTTTTT. Its translation: CAISDPGDSPNEKLFF.